This TCR beta chain was identified in a study of T cell repertoires in cytomegalovirus infection. This CDR3 comprises 14 residues. V shed 3 bases and J 9 bases; nucleotides not matched to a gene: 8. TCRdb used MiXCR to reprocess the reads, holding one entry per CDR3 protein. The sample lists roughly 80,000 distinct CDR3 sequences; 35% to 45% were seen once. Only a few counts were recorded for this clonotype. As yet, its antigen is unknown. The rearrangement uses TRBV12-3 or TRBV12-4 and TRBJ2-1, with TRBD1 identical over 7 bases. Sequencing used CD8+ T cells from cultured PBMCs, obtained from culture after CMV antigen stimulation. The sequence was obtained from a human donor in good health (CMV status not recorded). Some clones in this sample may be carry-over from other donors' samples. CDR3 DNA sequence: TGTGCCAGCAGTTTTGGGACAGCCCCAATTGAGCAGTTCTTC. Its protein is CASSFGTAPIEQFF.